These T cell receptor beta chains were read from a single sample in a study of shared clonotypes between healthy human individuals. TCRdb's table, derived via immunoSEQ multiplex PCR, lists solely in-frame clones and lacks some. The sample yields 450,000 to 650,000 clones, around three quarters seen once. Specimen: PBMCs. Receptors originate from a middle-aged woman in good health. Some clones in this sample may be carry-over from other donors' samples. Both conserved end residues are trimmed from each CDR3. Clone size is not always given. Where it is, it says once, few, many or a class for expanded clones.

ASSRGRPSTDTQY TRBV6-6 . TRBJ2-3
ASSGTSFTGELF TRBV2 once TRBJ2-2
ASCVGGSSDTQY TRBV5-1 . TRBJ2-3
ASSPRGAGANVLT TRBV2 . TRBJ2-6
ASSRSRTGGTTSTDTQY TRBV4-2 . TRBJ2-3
ATSRDRSRSEQY TRBV15 . TRBJ2-7
ASSDSRTGVGYEQY TRBV11-2 few TRBJ2-7
ASRPNRGTIEAF TRBV11-2 . TRBJ1-1
ASRPTGPFTDTQY TRBV7-9 . TRBJ2-3
ASRDDRVDEQY TRBV2 . TRBJ2-7
ASSLTGNTEAF TRBV5-1 . TRBJ1-1
ASSFAGTSGHNEQF TRBV7-3 . TRBJ2-1
ASGLVPSESYEQY TRBV12-5 . TRBJ2-7
ASSLGGLTHY TRBV28 . TRBJ2-7
ASSLAIGPYGYT TRBV5-1 once TRBJ1-2
ASSRSFSRADTQY TRBV7-3 . TRBJ2-3
ASSSSGTTGELF TRBV6-4 . TRBJ2-2
ASSLVSGRTGELF TRBV27 . TRBJ2-2
ASSIDTADYNEQF TRBV19 . TRBJ2-1